This record looks at one T cell receptor beta chain sequence and its context. Its antigen is undetermined. The CDR3 is 15 residues long. Germline V gene lookup returns CDR1 MNHEY and CDR2 SVGAGI. Trimming cost V 0 bases and J 3 bases; bases outside gene matches: 2. The data belong to a study of cytomegalovirus exposure and HLA in healthy donors. Regarding the study as a whole: High sensitivity and specificity were reportedly achieved when the classifier diagnosed cytomegalovirus status. Earlier results showed most TCR beta V segments being productive about 87% or about 30% of the time.

Researchers ran the PCR with 60 Vbeta and 13 Jbeta primers. Produced via immunoSEQ multiplex PCR; TCRdb's table is partial and in-frame only. Among about 170,000 clones listed, about 79% were seen once. Among the donors, all were healthy bone marrow donors. Sequencing was done on a sample of PBMCs. The sequence derives from a female donor in good health and CMV-seronegative. The V and J genes are TRBV6-5 and TRBJ1-5, with 7 bases identical to TRBD1. The CDR3 DNA follows: TGTGCCAGCAGTTACTCGGGACAGTCCAATCAGCCCCAGCATTTT. Residues: CASSYSGQSNQPQHF.